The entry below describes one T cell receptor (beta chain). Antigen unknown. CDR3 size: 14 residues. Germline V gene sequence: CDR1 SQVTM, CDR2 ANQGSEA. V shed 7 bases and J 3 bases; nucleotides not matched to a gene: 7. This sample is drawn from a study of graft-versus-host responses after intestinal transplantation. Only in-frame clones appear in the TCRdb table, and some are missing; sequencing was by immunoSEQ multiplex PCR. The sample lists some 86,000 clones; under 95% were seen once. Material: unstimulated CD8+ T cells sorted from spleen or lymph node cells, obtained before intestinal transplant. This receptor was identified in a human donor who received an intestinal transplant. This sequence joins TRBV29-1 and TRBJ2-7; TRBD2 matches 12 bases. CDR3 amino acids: CSGTSGNKYYEQYF. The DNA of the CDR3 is TGCAGCGGGACTAGCGGGAATAAGTACTACGAGCAGTACTTC.